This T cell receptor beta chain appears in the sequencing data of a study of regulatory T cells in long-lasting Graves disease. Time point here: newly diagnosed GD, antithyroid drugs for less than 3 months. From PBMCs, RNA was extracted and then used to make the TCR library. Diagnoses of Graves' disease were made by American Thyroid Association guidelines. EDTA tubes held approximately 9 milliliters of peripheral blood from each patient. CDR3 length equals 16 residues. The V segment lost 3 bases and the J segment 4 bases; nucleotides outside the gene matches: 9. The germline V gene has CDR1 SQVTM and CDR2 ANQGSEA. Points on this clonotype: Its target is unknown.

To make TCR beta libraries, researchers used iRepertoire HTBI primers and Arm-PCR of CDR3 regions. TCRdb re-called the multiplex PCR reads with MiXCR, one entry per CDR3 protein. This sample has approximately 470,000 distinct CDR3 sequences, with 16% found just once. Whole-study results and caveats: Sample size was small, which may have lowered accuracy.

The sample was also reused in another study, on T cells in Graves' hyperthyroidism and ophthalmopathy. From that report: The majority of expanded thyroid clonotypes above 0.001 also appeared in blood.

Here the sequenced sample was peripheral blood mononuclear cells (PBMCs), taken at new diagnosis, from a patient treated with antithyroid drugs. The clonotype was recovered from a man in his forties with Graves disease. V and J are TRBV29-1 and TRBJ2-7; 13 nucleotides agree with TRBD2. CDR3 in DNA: TGCAGCGTTGATGGGGGGGGACTAGCGGGATTGTACGAGCAGTACTTC. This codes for CSVDGGGLAGLYEQYF.